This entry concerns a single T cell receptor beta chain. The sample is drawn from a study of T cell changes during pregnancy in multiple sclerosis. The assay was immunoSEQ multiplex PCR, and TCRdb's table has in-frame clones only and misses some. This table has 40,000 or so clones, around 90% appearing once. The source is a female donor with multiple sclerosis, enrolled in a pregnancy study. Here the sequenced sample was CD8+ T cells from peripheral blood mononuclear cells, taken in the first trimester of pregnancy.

CDR3 residues: CASSIGTSAYNEQFF. The CDR3 region has the DNA TGTGCCAGTAGTATCGGGACTAGCGCGTACAATGAGCAGTTCTTC. This chain joins TRBV19 and TRBJ2-1, with 10 bases aligning to TRBD2. V shed 3 bases and J 4 bases; nucleotides not matched to a gene: 3. From germline, CDR1 is LNHDA and CDR2 SQIVND (reference sequence). This CDR3 is built from 15 residues.